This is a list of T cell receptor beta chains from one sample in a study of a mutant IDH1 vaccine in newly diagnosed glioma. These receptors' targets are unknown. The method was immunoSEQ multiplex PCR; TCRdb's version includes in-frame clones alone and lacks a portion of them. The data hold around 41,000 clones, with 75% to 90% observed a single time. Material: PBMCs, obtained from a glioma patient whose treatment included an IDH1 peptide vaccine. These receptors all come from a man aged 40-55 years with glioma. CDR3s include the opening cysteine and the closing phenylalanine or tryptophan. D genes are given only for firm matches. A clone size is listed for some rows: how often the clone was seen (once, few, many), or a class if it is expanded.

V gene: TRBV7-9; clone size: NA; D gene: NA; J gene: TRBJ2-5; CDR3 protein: CASSPFGLGTQETQYF; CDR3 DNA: TGTGCCAGCAGCCCCTTTGGTCTAGGGACCCAAGAGACCCAGTACTTC
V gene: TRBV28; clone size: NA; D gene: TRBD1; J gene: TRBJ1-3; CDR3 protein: CASSFTGAGNTIYF; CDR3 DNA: TGTGCCAGCAGTTTTACAGGGGCTGGAAACACCATATATTTT
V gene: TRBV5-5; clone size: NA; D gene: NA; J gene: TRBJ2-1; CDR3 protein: CASSRDLIRFF; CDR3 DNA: TGTGCCAGCAGCCGAGACCTGATACGGTTCTTC
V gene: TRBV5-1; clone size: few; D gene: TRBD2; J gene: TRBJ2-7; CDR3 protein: CASSSGTSGSVYEQYF; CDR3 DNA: TGCGCCAGCAGCTCAGGGACTAGCGGGAGCGTCTACGAGCAGTACTTC
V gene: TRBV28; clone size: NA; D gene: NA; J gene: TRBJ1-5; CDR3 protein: CASSFGGNQPQHF; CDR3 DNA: TGTGCCAGCAGTTTTGGAGGGAATCAGCCCCAGCATTTT
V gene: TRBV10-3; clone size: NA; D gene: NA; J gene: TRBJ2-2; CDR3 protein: CAISRTPNTGELFF; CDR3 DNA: TGTGCCATCAGCCGGACACCCAACACCGGGGAGCTGTTTTTT
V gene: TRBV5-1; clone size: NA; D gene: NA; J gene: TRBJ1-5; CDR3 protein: CASSLGGGSSNQPQHF; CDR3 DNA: TGCGCCAGCAGCTTGGGAGGGGGAAGTAGCAATCAGCCCCAGCATTTT
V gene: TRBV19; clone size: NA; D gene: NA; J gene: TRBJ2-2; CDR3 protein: CASSLQGTGELFF; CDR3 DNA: TGTGCCAGTAGCCTACAGGGCACCGGGGAGCTGTTTTTT
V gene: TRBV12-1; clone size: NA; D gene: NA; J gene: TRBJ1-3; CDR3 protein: CASSVDGTSTLRGFGNTIYF; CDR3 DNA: TGTGCCAGCAGCGTAGACGGGACCTCTACTTTGCGGGGATTCGGAAACACCATATATTTT
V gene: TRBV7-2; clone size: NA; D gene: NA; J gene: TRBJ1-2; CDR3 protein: CASSSRIGTNYGYTF; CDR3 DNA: TGTGCCAGCAGCTCCCGTATAGGGACTAACTATGGCTACACCTTC
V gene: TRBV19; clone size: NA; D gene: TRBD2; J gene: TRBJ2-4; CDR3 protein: CASSSLAGGAKNIQYF; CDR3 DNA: TGTGCCAGTAGTTCCCTAGCGGGCGGAGCCAAAAACATTCAGTACTTC
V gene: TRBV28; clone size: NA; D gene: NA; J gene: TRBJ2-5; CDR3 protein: CASSYGLVETQYF; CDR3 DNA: TGTGCCAGCAGTTACGGACTGGTGGAGACCCAGTACTTC
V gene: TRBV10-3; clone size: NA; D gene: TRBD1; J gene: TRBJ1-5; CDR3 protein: CATSDRGDQPQHF; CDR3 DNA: TGTGCCACATCGGACAGGGGGGATCAGCCCCAGCATTTT
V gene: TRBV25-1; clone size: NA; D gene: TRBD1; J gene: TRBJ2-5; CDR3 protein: CASSEPGQQETQYF; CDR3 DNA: TGTGCCAGCAGCGAACCGGGACAGCAAGAGACCCAGTACTTC
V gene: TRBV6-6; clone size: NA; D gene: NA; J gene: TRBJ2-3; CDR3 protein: CASSSLMGTDTQYF; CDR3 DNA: TGTGCCAGCAGTTCCCTGATGGGGACAGATACGCAGTATTTT
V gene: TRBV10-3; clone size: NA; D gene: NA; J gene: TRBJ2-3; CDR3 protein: CAIGSPARDGTDTQYF; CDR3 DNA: TGTGCCATCGGATCCCCGGCCAGGGACGGCACAGATACGCAGTATTTT
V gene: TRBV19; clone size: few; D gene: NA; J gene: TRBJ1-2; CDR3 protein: CASSIEPAGYGYTF; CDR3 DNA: TGTGCCAGTAGTATAGAACCGGCTGGCTATGGCTACACCTTC
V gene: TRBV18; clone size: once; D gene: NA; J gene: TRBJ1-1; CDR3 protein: CASSPGGDTEAFF; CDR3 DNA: TGTGCCAGCTCACCAGGGGGAGACACTGAAGCTTTCTTT
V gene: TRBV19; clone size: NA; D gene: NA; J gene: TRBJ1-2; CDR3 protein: CASSKDGGAYGYTF; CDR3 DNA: TGTGCCAGTAGTAAGGACGGGGGTGCCTATGGCTACACCTTC
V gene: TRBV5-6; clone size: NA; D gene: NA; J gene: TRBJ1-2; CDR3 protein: CASSSPGSHNYGYTF; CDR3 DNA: TGTGCCAGCAGCTCACCCGGGAGCCATAACTATGGCTACACCTTC
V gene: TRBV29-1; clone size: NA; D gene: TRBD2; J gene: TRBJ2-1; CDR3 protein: CSAGSLAGGTAEQFF; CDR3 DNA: TGCAGCGCCGGGAGCCTAGCGGGAGGGACTGCTGAGCAGTTCTTC
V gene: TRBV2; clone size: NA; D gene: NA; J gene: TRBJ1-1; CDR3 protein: CASRLQGSSFF; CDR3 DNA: TGTGCCAGCAGACTCCAGGGATCGTCTTTCTTT
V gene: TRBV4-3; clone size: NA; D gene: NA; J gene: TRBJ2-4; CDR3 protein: CASSQDPPNIQYF; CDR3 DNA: TGCGCCAGCAGCCAAGATCCTCCAAACATTCAGTACTTC
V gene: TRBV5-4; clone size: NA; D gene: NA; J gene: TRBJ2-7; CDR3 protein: CASSFRRTKKYEQYF; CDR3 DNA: TGTGCCAGCAGCTTTCGTAGGACCAAAAAATACGAGCAGTACTTC
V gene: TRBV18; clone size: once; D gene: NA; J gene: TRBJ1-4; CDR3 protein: CASSPWQATTNEKLFF; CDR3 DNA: TGTGCCAGCTCACCATGGCAGGCGACAACTAATGAAAAACTGTTTTTT
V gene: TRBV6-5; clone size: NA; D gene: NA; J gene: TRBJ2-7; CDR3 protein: CASSYGLGSEQYF; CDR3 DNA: TGTGCCAGCAGTTACGGCCTGGGGAGCGAGCAGTACTTC
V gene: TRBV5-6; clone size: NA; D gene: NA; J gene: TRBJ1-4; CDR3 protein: CASSLRLGRRNEKLFF; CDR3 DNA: TGTGCCAGCAGCTTACGATTAGGACGGCGTAATGAAAAACTGTTTTTT
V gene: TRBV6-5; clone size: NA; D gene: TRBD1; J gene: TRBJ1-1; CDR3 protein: CASSALQGAITEAFF; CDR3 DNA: TGTGCCAGCAGTGCCTTACAGGGGGCCATCACTGAAGCTTTCTTT
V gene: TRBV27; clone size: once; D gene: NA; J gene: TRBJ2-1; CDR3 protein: CASSFRQSYNEQFF; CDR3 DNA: TGTGCCAGCAGTTTTCGACAAAGCTACAATGAGCAGTTCTTC
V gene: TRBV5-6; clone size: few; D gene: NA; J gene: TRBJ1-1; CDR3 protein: CASSLRSVGNTEAFF; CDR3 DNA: TGTGCCAGCAGCCTTCGTTCAGTCGGGAACACTGAAGCTTTCTTT
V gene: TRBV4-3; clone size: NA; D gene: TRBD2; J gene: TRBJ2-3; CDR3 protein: CASSQMPGGDTQYF; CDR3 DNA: TGCGCCAGCAGCCAAATGCCGGGGGGAGATACGCAGTATTTT
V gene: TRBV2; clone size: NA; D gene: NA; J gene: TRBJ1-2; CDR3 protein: CASSRTHSNYGYTF; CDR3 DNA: TGTGCCAGCAGTCGAACGCACTCCAACTATGGCTACACCTTC
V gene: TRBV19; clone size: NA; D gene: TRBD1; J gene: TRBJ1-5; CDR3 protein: CAREQGNGNQPQHF; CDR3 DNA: TGTGCCAGGGAACAGGGGAACGGCAATCAGCCCCAGCATTTT